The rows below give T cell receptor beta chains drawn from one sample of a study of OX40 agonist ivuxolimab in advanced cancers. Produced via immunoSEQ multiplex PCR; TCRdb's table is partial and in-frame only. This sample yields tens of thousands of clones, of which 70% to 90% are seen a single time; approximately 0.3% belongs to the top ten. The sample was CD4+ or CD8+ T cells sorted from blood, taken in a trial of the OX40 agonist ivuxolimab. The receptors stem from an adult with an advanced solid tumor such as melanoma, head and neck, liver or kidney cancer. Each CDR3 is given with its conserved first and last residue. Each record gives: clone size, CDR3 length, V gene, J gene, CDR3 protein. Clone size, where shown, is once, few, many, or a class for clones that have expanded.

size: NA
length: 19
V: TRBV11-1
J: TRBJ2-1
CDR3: CASSPSRTSGKPSYNEQFF

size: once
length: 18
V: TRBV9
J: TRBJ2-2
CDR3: CASSPPPGHPVWTGELFF

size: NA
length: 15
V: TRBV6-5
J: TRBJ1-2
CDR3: CASSPLLGLGHGYTF

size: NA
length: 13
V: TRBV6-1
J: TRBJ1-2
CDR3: CASHVRLNYGYTF

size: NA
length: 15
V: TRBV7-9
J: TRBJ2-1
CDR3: CASKRSGSSYNEQFF

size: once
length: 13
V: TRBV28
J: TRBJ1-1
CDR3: CASRKPQGPEAFF

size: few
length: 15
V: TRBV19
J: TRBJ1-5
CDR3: CASSSGGGQRQPQHF

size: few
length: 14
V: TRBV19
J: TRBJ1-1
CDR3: CASSPGQGSTEAFF

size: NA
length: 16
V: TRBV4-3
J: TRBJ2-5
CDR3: CASSQDVGLAARTQYF

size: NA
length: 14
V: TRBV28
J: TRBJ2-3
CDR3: CASSLGSFLDTQYF

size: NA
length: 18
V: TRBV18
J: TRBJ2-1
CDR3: CASSPGLASSTSYNEQFF

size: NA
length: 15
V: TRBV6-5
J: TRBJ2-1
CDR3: CASSVDMTGRSEQFF

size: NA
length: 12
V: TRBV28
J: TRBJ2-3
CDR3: CASSLVGSTQYF

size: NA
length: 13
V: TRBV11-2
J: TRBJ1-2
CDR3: CASSFGSNYGYTF

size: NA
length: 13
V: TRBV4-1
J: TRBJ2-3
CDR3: CASSQVSGDTQYF

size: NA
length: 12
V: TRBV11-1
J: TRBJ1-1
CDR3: CASSRVGTEAFF

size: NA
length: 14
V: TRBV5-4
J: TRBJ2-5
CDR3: CASSPVGGLETQYF

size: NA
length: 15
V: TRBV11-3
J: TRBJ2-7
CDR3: CASSLGQGITYEQYF

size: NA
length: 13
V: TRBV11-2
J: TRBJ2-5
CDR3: CASSLGSAETQYF

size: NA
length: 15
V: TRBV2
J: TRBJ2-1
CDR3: CASSAPSENYNEQFF

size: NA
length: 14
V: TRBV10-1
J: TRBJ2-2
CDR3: CASKGGTGAGELFF

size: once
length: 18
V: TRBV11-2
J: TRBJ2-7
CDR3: CASSLDMDRTLSSYEQYF

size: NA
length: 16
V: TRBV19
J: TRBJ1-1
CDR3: CATQSQGLGLNTEAFF

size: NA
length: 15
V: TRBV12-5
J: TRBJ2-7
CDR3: CASGLKGLNSYEQYF

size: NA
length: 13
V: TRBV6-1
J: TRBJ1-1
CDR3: CANGQGLNTEAFF

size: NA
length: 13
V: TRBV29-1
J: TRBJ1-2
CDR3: CSVGGQTNYGYTF

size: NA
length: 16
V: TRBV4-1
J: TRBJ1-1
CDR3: CASSHYLRGLNTEAFF